The 11 T cell receptor beta chains given below trace back to one sample, sequenced in a study of cytomegalovirus exposure and HLA in healthy donors. PCR primers comprised 60 Vbeta and 13 Jbeta primers. TCRdb's copy holds only in-frame clones and misses some; the assay was immunoSEQ multiplex PCR. The sample contains tens of thousands of clones, approximately 70% of which appear only once. Sequencing was done on a sample of PBMCs. The receptors here all came from a male donor in good health and CMV-seropositive.

V and J are TRBV20-1 and TRBJ2-4, with D unclear. V lost 5 bases to trimming and J lost 7 bases, with 9 bases between them. Germline values: CDR1 DFQATT, CDR2 SNEGSKA (reference sequence). The CDR3 is made up of 11 amino acids. The DNA of the CDR3 is TGCAGTGCTCTCTCCTTGAACATTCAGTACTTC. This sequence encodes CSALSLNIQYF.

The chain combines TRBV5-1 with TRBJ2-5, with 9 bases matching TRBD1. The ends lost 2 bases at V and 2 bases at J; junction bases unmatched: 4. The CDR3 is made up of 15 amino acids. The V gene's germline CDR1 is SGHRS and CDR2 YFSETQ. The CDR3 region has the DNA TGCGCCAGCAGCTTAGGACAGGGGTTGCAAGAGACCCAGTACTTC. Protein: CASSLGQGLQETQYF.

This clone has only a few counts. The chain's CDR3 is CASSTGGYEQYF. CDR3 nucleotide sequence: TGTGCCAGCAGCACGGGGGGCTACGAGCAGTACTTC. The V gene is TRBV7-9, the J gene TRBJ2-7; 7 bases align to TRBD2. Unmatched junction bases numbered 1, after V lost 5 bases and J lost 3 bases. Germline loops: CDR1 SEHNR, CDR2 FQNEAQ (reference sequence). This CDR3 is built from 12 residues.

The chain employs TRBV10-1 and TRBJ2-3; possible D gene TRBD1, 6 bases. The V end lost 5 bases, the J end lost 9 bases, and 12 bases lay between the germline ends. CDR1 WNHNN and CDR2 SYGVQD come from the germline V gene (reference sequence). CDR3 length: 12 residues. The CDR3 DNA is TGCGCCAGCAGTACTAACAGGGAAACGCAGTATTTT. It translates to CASSTNRETQYF.

The rearrangement uses TRBV29-1 and TRBJ2-3; 7 nucleotides line up with TRBD1. The CDR3 totals 15 residues. CDR1 and CDR2 from the germline V gene are SQVTM and ANQGSEA. V shed 3 bases, J shed 2 bases, and the junction held 8 bases outside the gene matches. CDR3 bases: TGCAGCGTTGAGGGACAGCTAGGGTTCACAGATACGCAGTATTTT. Its translation is CSVEGQLGFTDTQYF.

V and J are TRBV6-5 and TRBJ1-2; 9 positions agree with TRBD1. Looked up from germline, CDR1 is MNHEY and CDR2 is SVGAGI. V gave up 0 bases and J gave up 7 bases; unmatched junction bases: 9. The CDR3 has 16 residues. The CDR3 coding sequence is TGTGCCAGCAGTTACTCGGAGCACAGGGGGCGAAGTGGCTACACCTTC. Translating it yields CASSYSEHRGRSGYTF.

V gene TRBV15 combines with J gene TRBJ1-2; TRBD1 matches 7 bases. Germline assignment: CDR1 LNHNV and CDR2 YYDKDF (reference sequence). Trimming took 3 bases from V and 8 from J; bases not matched to a gene: 6. This CDR3 is 13 amino acids long. The CDR3 DNA is TGTGCCACCAGCAGGGCCCAGGGGGAGGGCTACACCTTC. The encoded protein is CATSRAQGEGYTF.

This rearrangement joins TRBV5-1 to TRBJ2-3; maybe TRBD2 (6 bases). Germline V lookup: CDR1 SGHRS, CDR2 YFSETQ. This CDR3 has 15 residues. V dropped 4 bases and J dropped 3 bases, with 15 bases sitting between them. The CDR3 region is CASSGGTPLTDTQYF. CDR3 in DNA: TGCGCCAGCAGCGGAGGGACCCCACTGACAGATACGCAGTATTTT.

The chain carries TRBV13 and TRBJ1-1; 8 nucleotides line up with TRBD1. CDR3 length equals 14 residues. From germline, CDR1 is PRHDT and CDR2 FYEKMQ (reference sequence). Trimming removed 7 bases from V and 1 base from J; junction bases left unmatched: 5. The CDR3 DNA reads TGTGCCAGCACACTAGGACAGGGGAACACTGAAGCTTTCTTT. It specifies CASTLGQGNTEAFF.

This clone was found a few times. J is TRBJ2-1 and V is TRBV7-9; possibly TRBD1 for D (6 bases). The CDR3 sequence is 17 residues long. The V gene's germline CDR1 is SEHNR and CDR2 FQNEAQ (reference sequence). Trimming left V 5 bases short and J 2 bases short, with 19 bases between. Written as DNA, the CDR3 is TGTGCCAGCAGCCCCCCCATTGGGGACATCGCCTACAATGAGCAGTTCTTC. Translating gives CASSPPIGDIAYNEQFF.

This clone was recorded a few times. The chain uses TRBV4-3 and TRBJ2-2, with 11 positions matching TRBD1. This CDR3 is built from 16 residues. Germline V lookup: CDR1 LGHNA, CDR2 YSLEER. The V gene end was trimmed by 1 base and the J gene end by 6 bases; junction bases not matched to a gene: 4. CDR3 in amino acids: CASSQVWGQGAGELFF. DNA of the CDR3: TGCGCCAGCAGCCAAGTTTGGGGACAGGGGGCCGGGGAGCTGTTTTTT.